This T cell receptor (beta chain) originates from a study of CD8+CD57+ T cells in acquired aplastic anemia. Only a few counts were recorded for this clonotype. Its antigen is currently unknown. General study findings and limits: In common between the patients and the controls were twenty-nine CD8+ CDR3 sequences.

TCR beta VDJ combinations and CDR3 sequences were profiled from genomic DNA. TCRdb fed the reads into MiXCR, producing one record per CDR3 protein. The profile shows roughly 190,000 distinct CDR3 sequences, around half of them singletons. Sequenced input: sorted CD4+, CD8+, or CD8+CD57+ T cells (not recorded which) from PBMCs. The receptor's source is a human donor in good health, serving as a control.

As DNA, the CDR3 is TGCGCCAGCAACGCCGGGACAGGGGACGGCACAGATACGCAGTATTTT. It yields the protein CASNAGTGDGTDTQYF. This chain links TRBV10-2 with TRBJ2-3, with 10 bases aligning to TRBD1. The ends lost 7 bases at V and 1 base at J; junction bases unmatched: 8. Germline V gene sequence: CDR1 WSHSY, CDR2 SAAADI. The CDR3 contains 16 residues.